The present entry profiles one T cell receptor (beta chain) with its context. This entry comes from a study of T cell changes during pregnancy in multiple sclerosis. The CDR3 runs 15 residues. Trimming removed 9 bases from V and 9 bases from J; junction bases left unmatched: 15. CDR1 LNHNV and CDR2 YYDKDF come from the germline V gene (reference sequence). Profiling relied on immunoSEQ multiplex PCR, and the TCRdb table lists in-frame clones only, not all of them. The data contain 90,000 to 95,000 clones, roughly 91% of them singletons. The chain joins TRBV15 to TRBJ2-3; 10 bases agree with TRBD1. This receptor was obtained from a female donor with multiple sclerosis, enrolled in a pregnancy study. The sample in question was peripheral blood, obtained in the first trimester of pregnancy. The DNA of the CDR3 is TGTGCCACGAGCCCCGGGACAGGGGCCACTCTGACGCAGTATTTT. It is translated as CATSPGTGATLTQYF.